Presented here are 18 T cell receptor beta chains from one specimen sequenced in a study of control samples from healthy donors and cancer patients. Here immunoSEQ multiplex PCR was the method, and the copy in TCRdb shows in-frame clones only, minus some. The repertoire has 170,000 or so clones, more than 90% of them found once; the top ten carry just over 1.4%. Sequencing was done on a sample of blood. The source is a young man in good health.

This chain uses TRBV3-1 (or the pseudogene TRBV3-2) with TRBJ1-5; 7 bases are shared with TRBD1. The CDR3 runs to 16 residues. CDR1 is LGHDT, CDR2 YNNKEL, per germline (reference sequence). Losses at the gene ends were 3 bases for V and 0 bases for J; bases not matched to a gene: 5. The CDR3 nucleotides are TGTGCCAGCAGCCACAGGGACAGCAATAGCAATCAGCCCCAGCATTTT. Translating gives CASSHRDSNSNQPQHF.

V gene TRBV5-1 combines with J gene TRBJ2-5; D is unclear. CDR1 and CDR2 from the germline V gene are SGHRS and YFSETQ. V was cut by 0 bases and J by 5 bases, with 5 bases left in between. This CDR3 region has 12 residues. Written as DNA, the CDR3 is TGCGCCAGCAGCTTGGGACGGGAGACCCAGTACTTC. This codes for CASSLGRETQYF.

The rearrangement joins TRBV5-1 to TRBJ1-2; 7 bases fit TRBD1. Per germline, CDR1 SGHRS and CDR2 YFSETQ. The CDR3 extends over 14 amino acids. The V segment lost 0 bases and the J segment 8 bases; nucleotides outside the gene matches: 7. The CDR3 DNA is TGCGCCAGCAGCTTGGACAGGGGCGTTTGGGGCTACACCTTC. It codes for CASSLDRGVWGYTF.

This CDR3 is CAISVDRGETQYF. CDR3 bases: TGTGCCATCAGTGTAGACAGGGGGGAGACCCAGTACTTC. This chain joins TRBV10-3 and TRBJ2-5; the match to TRBD1 covers 9 bases. Germline loops: CDR1 ENHRY, CDR2 SYGVKD. Trimming took 4 bases from V and 5 from J; bases not matched to a gene: 2. CDR3 length: 13 amino acids.

DNA for the CDR3: TGTGCCAGCAGCTACCCGACAGGGCCGAACACCGGGGAGCTGTTTTTT. Its protein product is CASSYPTGPNTGELFF. The chain joins TRBV7-8 to TRBJ2-2; 7 nucleotides agree with TRBD1. CDR3 length: 16 amino acids. V lost 4 bases to trimming and J lost 0 bases; unmatched junction nucleotides: 5. CDR1 is SGHVS and CDR2 is FQNEAQ in the germline V gene.

V and J are TRBV18 and TRBJ1-2; D unresolved. The V gene lost 6 bases and the J gene lost 6 bases, with 14 bases spanning the gap. CDR1 KGHSH and CDR2 LQKENI come from the germline V gene. This CDR3 contains 13 residues. CDR3 residues: CASSPGVINGYTF. As DNA, the CDR3 is TGTGCCAGCTCCCCAGGTGTGATTAATGGCTACACCTTC.

The chain carries TRBV21-1 and TRBJ1-5. TRBV21-1 represents a pseudogene. There are 12 residues in the CDR3. The CDR3 is CSRAGSNQPQHF. The CDR3 DNA reads as TGTTCGAGGGCCGGGAGCAATCAGCCCCAGCATTTT.

V and J are TRBV7-2 and TRBJ1-3; D ambiguous. Germline CDR1 SGHTA, CDR2 FQGNSA. Trimming stripped 5 bases from V and 0 bases from J, with 11 bases between. This CDR3 is 15 amino acids long. CDR3 amino acids: CASSAMVASGNTIYF. The CDR3 nucleotides are TGTGCCAGCAGCGCCATGGTGGCCTCTGGAAACACCATATATTTT.

This clone was recorded a few times. CDR3 amino acids: CASSQDQGGNYGYTF. CDR3 bases: TGTGCCAGCAGCCAAGATCAAGGGGGGAACTATGGCTACACCTTC. The rearrangement links TRBV4-2 to TRBJ1-2; maybe TRBD1 (6 bases). CDR3 size: 15 residues. The V end lost 0 bases, the J end lost 2 bases, and 10 bases lay between the germline ends. From germline, CDR1 is LGHNA and CDR2 YNFKEQ.

A note on this clone: The sample has other DNA sequences that encode this CDR3 too. The rearrangement joins TRBV7-6 to TRBJ2-1; TRBD1 is a possible D gene (6 bases). The germline V and J ends were trimmed by 6 bases and 0 bases, with 9 bases remaining between them. Per germline, CDR1 SGHVS and CDR2 FNYEAQ. The CDR3 is made up of 14 amino acids. As DNA, the CDR3 is TGTGCCAGCAGTTTACAGGGCTCCTACAATGAGCAGTTCTTC. It yields the protein CASSLQGSYNEQFF.

The chain combines TRBV7-9 with TRBJ1-3; possibly TRBD1 for D (5 bases). CDR1 and CDR2 (germline): SEHNR, FQNEAQ (reference sequence). This CDR3 contains 14 residues. Between the trimmed V and J ends, which lost 10 bases and 0 bases, there was a span of 13 bases. This CDR3 is CATRGFSSGNTIYF. The CDR3 DNA reads TGTGCCACCCGGGGGTTTAGCTCTGGAAACACCATATATTTT.

V usage is TRBV6-8 and J usage is TRBJ1-1; tentatively, D is TRBD1 (5 bases). The ends were cut back, 7 bases at V and 3 bases at J, with 21 bases in the middle. This CDR3 spans 16 amino acids. The germline gives CDR1 MNHGY, CDR2 SAAAGT. CDR3 in DNA: TGTGCCAGCACTTGGCCCCGGGGCTCAGGGTACACTGAAGCTTTCTTT. Amino acids: CASTWPRGSGYTEAFF.

As DNA, the CDR3 is TGTGCCAGTAGTATTTACAGCTCGTCCAATCAGCCCCAGCATTTT. This encodes CASSIYSSSNQPQHF. V gene TRBV19 combines with J gene TRBJ1-5, with D unresolved. V lost 3 bases to trimming and J lost 3 bases, with 12 bases between them. The CDR3 extends over 15 amino acids. Germline values: CDR1 LNHDA, CDR2 SQIVND (reference sequence).

The chain is built from TRBV5-4 and TRBJ1-5, with no clear D. Per the germline V gene, CDR1 is SGHNT and CDR2 is YYREEE (reference sequence). This CDR3 contains 15 residues. The V end lost 2 bases, the J end lost 3 bases, and 12 bases lay between the germline ends. This chain's CDR3 is CASSFAGGPNQPQHF. In DNA form, the CDR3 reads TGTGCCAGCAGCTTTGCCGGCGGACCCAATCAGCCCCAGCATTTT. The full variable domain, rest sourced from reference TRBV5-4 and TRBJ1-5, is ETGVTQSPTHLIKTRGQQVTLRCSSQSGHNTVSWYQQALGQGPQFIFQYYREEENGRGNFPPRFSGLQFPNYSSELNVNALELDDSALYLCASSFAGGPNQPQHFGDGTRLSIL.

CDR3 sequence (DNA): TGTGCCAGCAGCTCGAGCCGACAGGGAAACGGGGAGCTGTTTTTT. The encoded protein is CASSSSRQGNGELFF. This chain uses TRBV2 with TRBJ2-2; 7 bases agree with TRBD1. The CDR3 totals 15 residues. V was pared by 6 bases and J by 7 bases, with 11 bases of the junction left unmatched. From germline, CDR1 is SNHLY and CDR2 FYNNEI.

This clone was counted only a few times. V gene TRBV18 combines with J gene TRBJ1-4; a weak D match, TRBD1 (5 bases). V lost 3 bases, J lost 8 bases, and 16 bases lay in between. The CDR3 is 15 residues long. Germline V gene data show CDR1 as KGHSH and CDR2 as LQKENI. The CDR3 reads CASSPSQGGQEKLFF. The CDR3 DNA reads as TGTGCCAGCTCACCCTCTCAGGGAGGGCAGGAAAAACTGTTTTTT.

This chain links TRBV7-2 with TRBJ2-7, with TRBD2 identical over 9 bases. CDR1 is SGHTA and CDR2 is FQGNSA in the germline V gene. V dropped 2 bases and J dropped 5; count of bases not matched to a gene: 7. The CDR3 length is 15 residues. The CDR3 coding sequence is TGTGCCAGCAGCTTAAGGGCGGGAGGGCCCCACGAGCAGTACTTC. It encodes CASSLRAGGPHEQYF. Complete variable domain (other parts from reference TRBV7-2 and TRBJ2-7): GAGVSQSPSNKVTEKGKDVELRCDPISGHTALYWYRQSLGQGLEFLIYFQGNSAPDKSGLPSDRFSAERTGGSVSTLTIQRTQQEDSAVYLCASSLRAGGPHEQYFGPGTRLTVT.

The rearrangement links TRBV3-1 (or the pseudogene TRBV3-2) to TRBJ2-1; 9 positions agree with TRBD2. Per germline, CDR1 LGHDT and CDR2 YNNKEL (reference sequence). The CDR3 runs to 20 residues. V shed 3 bases and J 10 bases; nucleotides not matched to a gene: 25. The CDR3, as DNA: TGTGCCAGCAGCCATAGCCGGACTAGCGAGGATCTCTCCCCCGTTCGCGAGCAGTTCTTC. It specifies CASSHSRTSEDLSPVREQFF.